This entry lists 10 T cell receptor beta chains sequenced from one sample in a study of blood T cell repertoires in COVID-19. The repertoire was sequenced with immunoSEQ multiplex PCR; TCRdb's copy has only in-frame clones and lacks some. Among 200,000 to 250,000 clones listed, approximately 90% were seen once. Material: PBMCs or T cells enriched from blood (not recorded which). These receptors all stem from a young man with acute COVID-19.

For the CDR3, the DNA is TGCGCCAGCAGCCCGCAACTACAGGGTTTTGATTCACCCCTCCACTTT. It is translated as CASSPQLQGFDSPLHF. The genes are TRBV4-1 and TRBJ1-6; possible D gene TRBD1, 6 bases. V was shortened by 4 bases and J by 8 bases, with 18 bases between the two germline ends. The CDR3 length is 16 residues. Germline V gives CDR1 MGHRA, CDR2 YSYEKL.

The CDR3 nucleotides are TGCAGCGTTGAAGGACAGGGGGACACTGAAGCTTTCTTT. Amino acid sequence: CSVEGQGDTEAFF. The chain joins TRBV29-1 to TRBJ1-1, with 9 bases lining up with TRBD1. Unmatched junction bases numbered 0, after V lost 1 base and J lost 3 bases. Germline V gene data show CDR1 as SQVTM and CDR2 as ANQGSEA. The CDR3 totals 13 residues.

This clone was seen a single time. The chain recombines TRBV5-1 with TRBJ1-4; D not resolved. Germline V gene data show CDR1 as SGHRS and CDR2 as YFSETQ. The V gene lost 0 bases and the J gene lost 0 bases, with 12 bases spanning the gap. There are 17 residues in the CDR3. CDR3 DNA: TGCGCCAGCAGCTTGGAAGCCGGAGGTGCAACTAATGAAAAACTGTTTTTT. Amino acid sequence: CASSLEAGGATNEKLFF. Together with reference TRBV5-1 and TRBJ1-4, the CDR3 gives the full variable domain: KAGVTQTPRYLIKTRGQQVTLSCSPISGHRSVSWYQQTPGQGLQFLFEYFSETQRNKGNFPGRFSGRQFSNSRSEMNVSTLELGDSALYLCASSLEAGGATNEKLFFGSGTQLSVL.

The V and J genes are TRBV6-5 and TRBJ2-1; 11 nucleotides line up with TRBD2. This CDR3 has 15 amino acids. With 6 bases clipped from V and 3 bases from J, the junction kept 4 bases outside the gene matches. CDR1 is MNHEY, CDR2 SVGAGI, per germline. CDR3 DNA sequence: TGTGCCAGCAGCCTTGGGACTAGCGGCTACAATGAGCAGTTCTTC. It specifies CASSLGTSGYNEQFF.

The rearrangement uses TRBV6-1 and TRBJ2-1; weak D call: TRBD2 (6 bases). This CDR3 spans 17 amino acids. CDR1 and CDR2 from the germline V gene are MNHNS and SASEGT. Trimming cost V 2 bases and J 1 base, with 15 bases left between them. CDR3 coding DNA: TGTGCCAGCAGTGAAACCCTGGTGGGACTGTCCTACAATGAGCAGTTCTTC. This gives the protein CASSETLVGLSYNEQFF.

This chain connects TRBV25-1 to TRBJ2-7; D is ambiguous. CDR3 length: 14 residues. Trimming stripped 1 base from V and 5 bases from J, with 12 bases between. Germline values: CDR1 MGHDK, CDR2 SYGVNS. The CDR3 coding sequence is TGTGCCAGCAGTGAATTTGGTCAGCGTAACGAGCAGTACTTC. Translating gives CASSEFGQRNEQYF.

This clone appeared a few times. CDR3 in amino acids: CASSLPRQGNQPQHF. The CDR3 nucleotides read TGTGCCAGCAGTCTCCCCCGACAGGGGAATCAGCCCCAGCATTTT. V and J are TRBV27 and TRBJ1-5; 8 nucleotides match TRBD1. The CDR3 has 15 amino acids. Germline assignment: CDR1 MNHEY and CDR2 SMNVEV (reference sequence). The V and J ends lost 5 bases and 4 bases, in that order; junction bases with no gene match: 7.

The chain joins TRBV2 to TRBJ2-5; 8 bases agree with TRBD1. V was pared by 6 bases and J by 4 bases, with 4 bases of the junction left unmatched. Per germline, CDR1 SNHLY and CDR2 FYNNEI. This CDR3 spans 13 amino acids. CDR3 loop: CASRRDRGETQYF. In DNA form, the CDR3 reads TGTGCCAGCAGAAGAGACAGGGGAGAGACCCAGTACTTC. Supplemented by reference TRBV2 and TRBJ2-5, the full variable domain reads EPEVTQTPSHQVTQMGQEVILRCVPISNHLYFYWYRQILGQKVEFLVSFYNNEISEKSEIFDDQFSVERPDGSNFTLKIRSTKLEDSAMYFCASRRDRGETQYFGPGTRLLVL.

The genes are TRBV4-3 and TRBJ2-7, with a possible D match to TRBD2 (5 bases). Trimming pared 0 bases from V and 1 base from J, leaving 13 bases between. Per germline, CDR1 LGHNA and CDR2 YSLEER. The CDR3 covers 16 residues. The CDR3 here is CASSQDGKSGSYEQYF. The CDR3 DNA follows: TGCGCCAGCAGCCAAGATGGGAAAAGCGGTTCCTACGAGCAGTACTTC.

This chain links TRBV19 with TRBJ1-2; D gene uncertain. The germline V gene encodes CDR1 LNHDA and CDR2 SQIVND (reference sequence). The CDR3 sequence is 13 residues long. V was cut by 3 bases and J by 5 bases, with 10 bases left in between. CDR3 residues: CASSIGRRYGYTF. The CDR3 DNA follows: TGTGCCAGTAGTATCGGGCGGAGGTATGGCTACACCTTC.